The rows below give T cell receptor beta chains drawn from one sample of a study of blood T cell repertoires in COVID-19. The method was immunoSEQ multiplex PCR; TCRdb's version includes in-frame clones alone and lacks a portion of them. The repertoire holds some 250,000 clones, more than 75% seen once, with 2% to 2.5% in the top ten. Sequencing used PBMCs or T cells enriched from blood (not recorded which). The receptor set was obtained from a woman aged 35 to 49 with acute COVID-19. CDR3s include the opening cysteine and the closing phenylalanine or tryptophan. Each record gives: J gene, V gene, D gene, CDR3 protein. A D gene is named only where the DNA matches it firmly.

J: TRBJ2-7
V: TRBV6-1
D: TRBD1
CDR3: CASSKGTGTHLYEQYF

J: TRBJ2-3
V: TRBV3-1/TRBV3-2
D: .
CDR3: CASRDGGTDTQYF

J: TRBJ2-7
V: TRBV10-3
D: TRBD1
CDR3: CAISDRGYSYEQYF

J: TRBJ1-6
V: TRBV7-2
D: .
CDR3: CASSLGGRGDSPLHF

J: TRBJ2-1
V: TRBV9
D: TRBD2
CDR3: CASSKAGTSGYNEQFF

J: TRBJ1-3
V: TRBV9
D: TRBD1
CDR3: CASSAQVRDRGNTIYF

J: TRBJ1-2
V: TRBV9
D: TRBD1
CDR3: CASSVDAGTANYGYTF

J: TRBJ1-2
V: TRBV18
D: TRBD1
CDR3: CASSPDRGYGYTF

J: TRBJ1-2
V: TRBV4-2
D: .
CDR3: CASSQDPGGVNYGYTF

J: TRBJ2-7
V: TRBV12-2
D: .
CDR3: CASRLDLLVGYYEQYF

J: TRBJ2-3
V: TRBV7-6
D: TRBD1
CDR3: CASSLGDRATDTQYF

J: TRBJ1-2
V: TRBV29-1
D: .
CDR3: CSVSPGLSNYGYTF

J: TRBJ2-3
V: TRBV5-1
D: .
CDR3: CASSLSQGSDTQYF

J: TRBJ1-6
V: TRBV25-1
D: .
CDR3: CASSIQGSYNSPLHF

J: TRBJ2-7
V: TRBV27
D: TRBD2
CDR3: CASSSLAAGEQYF

J: TRBJ1-5
V: TRBV15
D: TRBD1
CDR3: CATSPTGQEKNQPQHF

J: TRBJ1-1
V: TRBV27
D: TRBD1
CDR3: CASRTGLTNTEAFF

J: TRBJ1-5
V: TRBV7-2
D: TRBD1
CDR3: CASSPDRGFWGNQPQHF